This TCR beta chain was captured by sequencing in a study of graft-versus-host responses after intestinal transplantation. Repertoires were generated with immunoSEQ multiplex PCR, while TCRdb's copy carries only in-frame clones and drops some. The data show about 81,000 clones, around 93% seen once. A note on this clone: Antigen: not known.

The V gene's germline CDR1 is SEHNR and CDR2 FQNEAQ (reference sequence). The CDR3 is 12 residues long. V was cut by 6 bases and J by 7 bases, with 10 bases left in between. This chain links TRBV7-9 with TRBJ2-1; a possible D gene is TRBD1 (6 bases). The source is a human donor who was the organ donor for an intestinal transplant. The sample was unstimulated CD4+ T cells sorted from spleen or lymph node cells, taken before transplant. The CDR3 protein is CASSPQGNEQFF. The CDR3 DNA reads TGTGCCAGCAGTCCCCAGGGGAATGAGCAGTTCTTC.